This TCR beta chain was captured by sequencing in a study of CD8 T cells in ankylosing spondylitis. General study results and limits: Reports of some motif variants in reactive arthritis synovial fluid and blood predate this one. From matched ankylosing spondylitis synovial fluid, disease-linked clones were reportedly recovered at significantly enriched levels. Ankylosing spondylitis blood seemed to carry a telltale TCR beta motif made of under 10 highly homologous variants.

V gave up 4 bases and J gave up 4 bases, with 14 bases separating them. The CDR3 contains 15 residues. CDR1 is SGHTA and CDR2 is FQGNSA in the germline V gene. Concerning this clonotype: Its antigen is still unknown.

Quantitative 5'-RACE with molecular barcodes produced the TCR beta libraries. TCRdb itself ran the 5' RACE reads through MiXCR, one entry per CDR3 protein. The table has just over 300,000 distinct CDR3 sequences, about 20% seen once. The source is a female donor with ankylosing spondylitis or in good health (not recorded which). Sequencing was done on a sample of blood, either unsorted or a sorted T cell fraction (not recorded which). The chain links TRBV7-2 to TRBJ1-3; D gene ambiguous. CDR3 sequence: CASSSSVGNGNTIYF. The CDR3 coding sequence is TGTGCCAGCAGCTCCTCCGTTGGGAACGGAAACACCATATATTTT.